Presented here are 32 T cell receptor beta chains from one specimen sequenced in a study of T-cell reconstitution after alpha-beta-depleted transplantation in children. Molecular barcoding with unique molecular identifiers was used for the TCRbeta library. TCRdb called the PCR reads again in MiXCR, with one record for every CDR3 protein. Of 500,000 to 650,000 distinct CDR3 sequences listed, under 15% were seen once; the top ten hold over 2%. This specimen consisted of PBMCs, mostly from graft donor cells, obtained 360 days after TCRalphabeta/CD19-depleted stem cell transplant. The source of these receptors is a male patient aged 10 to 17 who had a stem cell transplant for acute myeloid leukemia, so the T cells may come from the graft donor.

The chain is built from TRBV20-1 and TRBJ1-3; D unresolved. Looked up from germline, CDR1 is DFQATT and CDR2 is SNEGSKA (reference sequence). Trimming took 6 bases from V and 6 from J, leaving 18 bases between them. This CDR3 is built from 14 residues. This CDR3 reads CSAPDKVKLNTIYF. CDR3 DNA: TGCAGTGCACCCGACAAAGTCAAATTAAACACCATATATTTT.

The chain has TRBV7-6 and TRBJ2-7; weak D call: TRBD1 (5 bases). V dropped 5 bases and J dropped 5 bases, with 16 bases sitting between them. The CDR3 has 14 amino acids. Germline V lookup: CDR1 SGHVS, CDR2 FNYEAQ. The CDR3 DNA follows: TGTGCCAGCAGCGTGCAGGGAAGGCTCAACGAGCAGTACTTC. Protein product: CASSVQGRLNEQYF.

This clonotype was seen a handful of times. The chain joins TRBV4-3 to TRBJ2-7, with D possibly called TRBD1 or TRBD2 (5 bases each). The CDR3 loop spans 15 amino acids. Germline CDR1 and CDR2: LGHNA and YSLEER. Trimming shortened V by 0 bases and J by 4 bases, and 13 bases separated the two germline ends. The CDR3 coding sequence is TGCGCCAGCAGCCAAGACGGGACGAGACCGTACGAGCAGTACTTC. This gives the protein CASSQDGTRPYEQYF.

This clonotype was recorded many times. The chain couples TRBV12-3 or TRBV12-4 to TRBJ2-1, with no clear D. The CDR3 runs to 16 residues. V dropped 5 bases and J dropped 0 bases, with 14 bases sitting between them. The CDR3 DNA follows: TGTGCCAGCAGTCCTCCTGATATTAGCTCCTACAATGAGCAGTTCTTC. This codes for CASSPPDISSYNEQFF.

This clonotype was picked up many times. This chain uses TRBV2 with TRBJ2-2, with TRBD1 as a possible D gene (6 bases). This CDR3 has 14 amino acids. Germline V gene sequence: CDR1 SNHLY, CDR2 FYNNEI. With 6 bases removed from V and 3 bases from J, the gap between germline ends came to 11 bases. The CDR3 here is CASRGNRDTGELFF. Here the CDR3 DNA reads TGTGCCAGCAGGGGAAACAGGGACACCGGGGAGCTGTTTTTT.

This clonotype appeared a single time. The chain links TRBV29-1 to TRBJ1-5; D is ambiguous. Germline V CDR1 and CDR2: SQVTM, ANQGSEA. The CDR3 is made up of 10 amino acids. V dropped 4 bases and J dropped 8 bases, with 6 bases sitting between them. CDR3 in DNA: TGCAGCGTTGTGTCTAAGCCCCAGCATTTT. This sequence encodes CSVVSKPQHF.

This clonotype has at least ten counts. V is TRBV4-2 and J is TRBJ2-1; 7 bases fit TRBD1. Germline CDR1 LGHNA, CDR2 YNFKEQ. J lost 6 bases, V lost 4 bases, and 12 bases had no gene match. This CDR3 spans 16 amino acids. CDR3 loop: CASSPDRQGKGNEQFF. The CDR3 DNA reads as TGTGCCAGCAGCCCCGACCGACAGGGTAAGGGCAATGAGCAGTTCTTC.

In its sample, this clonotype was seen a few times. The chain couples TRBV28 to TRBJ1-4, with D tentatively TRBD1 (6 bases). The V and J ends lost 5 bases and 6 bases respectively, with 16 bases between them. CDR3 length: 15 amino acids. Germline V gene sequence: CDR1 MDHEN, CDR2 SYDVKM. The chain's CDR3 is CASSPLDRIYEKLFF. CDR3 bases: TGTGCCAGCAGTCCCCTCGACAGGATCTATGAAAAACTGTTTTTT.

This chain connects TRBV30 to TRBJ2-1, with TRBD1 identical over 8 bases. The V segment lost 1 base and the J segment 7 bases; nucleotides outside the gene matches: 9. CDR1 GTSNPN and CDR2 SVGIG come from the germline V gene (reference sequence). This CDR3 is 15 amino acids long. The CDR3 region is CAWSERRGPTNEQFF. DNA of the CDR3: TGTGCCTGGAGTGAGCGCAGGGGGCCGACGAATGAGCAGTTCTTC.

There are many counts of this clonotype. The rearrangement uses TRBV29-1 and TRBJ2-7, with D maybe TRBD1 (6 bases). Germline values: CDR1 SQVTM, CDR2 ANQGSEA. The length of the CDR3 is 14 residues. Trimming left V 4 bases short and J 4 bases short, with 17 bases between. DNA for the CDR3: TGCAGCGTTGCCCCGAACAGGGTAGGGTACGAGCAGTACTTC. It specifies CSVAPNRVGYEQYF.

This rearrangement joins TRBV5-1 to TRBJ2-1; 8 bases map to TRBD2. Germline-derived CDR1 and CDR2 are SGHRS and YFSETQ. V trimming: 2 bases; J trimming: 6 bases; junction bases outside the gene matches: 7. There are 15 residues in the CDR3. The CDR3 loop is CASSLSGSPINEQFF. DNA for the CDR3: TGCGCCAGCAGCTTAAGCGGGAGCCCTATCAATGAGCAGTTCTTC. The variable domain in full, with the rest retrieved from reference TRBV5-1 and TRBJ2-1, is KAGVTQTPRYLIKTRGQQVTLSCSPISGHRSVSWYQQTPGQGLQFLFEYFSETQRNKGNFPGRFSGRQFSNSRSEMNVSTLELGDSALYLCASSLSGSPINEQFFGPGTRLTVL.

The sample holds one count of this clonotype. This chain joins TRBV5-1 and TRBJ2-5; 13 bases are a match to TRBD2. This CDR3 has 18 amino acids. Germline V gene sequence: CDR1 SGHRS, CDR2 YFSETQ. V lost 3 bases to trimming and J lost 3 bases; unmatched junction nucleotides: 11. In nucleotides, the CDR3 is TGCGCCAGCAGCTCGTTACTAGCGGGAGGGCCTAACAAAGAGACCCAGTACTTC. Encoded protein: CASSSLLAGGPNKETQYF.

This clonotype was recorded many times. The gene calls are TRBV3-1 and TRBJ2-3, with a possible D match to TRBD2 (6 bases). CDR3 size: 15 residues. CDR1 is LGHDT, CDR2 YNNKEL, per germline (reference sequence). V was cut by 2 bases and J by 0 bases, with 9 bases left in between. The CDR3 reads CASSQLATSTDTQYF. The CDR3 DNA is TGTGCCAGCAGCCAACTAGCGACGAGCACAGATACGCAGTATTTT.

There are many counts of this clonotype. The V call is TRBV5-1, the J call TRBJ2-5, with a possible D match to TRBD1 (6 bases). The germline V gene encodes CDR1 SGHRS and CDR2 YFSETQ. The V gene lost 4 bases and the J gene lost 2 bases, with 15 bases spanning the gap. The CDR3 has 15 residues. The DNA of the CDR3 is TGCGCCAGCAGCCTGTTACAGGGCCCACAAGAGACCCAGTACTTC. Its protein is CASSLLQGPQETQYF.

This clonotype was detected ten times or more. The V gene is TRBV7-8, the J gene TRBJ2-7; D is undetermined. The length of the CDR3 is 13 residues. Per germline, CDR1 SGHVS and CDR2 FQNEAQ. V was shortened by 1 base and J by 4 bases, with 8 bases between the two germline ends. CDR3 amino acids: CASSLVREYEQYF. CDR3 bases: TGTGCCAGCAGCTTAGTGCGCGAGTACGAGCAGTACTTC.

This clonotype was detected only a few times. The CDR3 region has the DNA TGTGCCAGCAGCGTAGCTCATAAGACGGGACAGGGTACCTACGAGCAGTACTTC. This codes for CASSVAHKTGQGTYEQYF. The J gene is TRBJ2-7, the V gene TRBV9; 9 nucleotides line up with TRBD1. The length of the CDR3 is 18 residues. Germline CDR1 and CDR2: SGDLS and YYNGEE. The junction had 12 bases not matched to a gene; V was cut back by 0 bases and J by 2 bases.

This chain uses TRBV24-1 with TRBJ2-1; D possibly corresponds to TRBD1 (5 bases). V gave up 5 bases and J gave up 7 bases, with 17 bases separating them. CDR1 and CDR2 (germline): KGHDR, SFDVKD. The CDR3 has 15 residues. The CDR3 region is CATSVKTALRNEQFF. The CDR3 DNA is TGTGCCACCAGTGTAAAGACAGCCTTGCGGAATGAGCAGTTCTTC.

This clonotype was seen more than once but under ten times. This rearrangement joins TRBV10-3 to TRBJ2-5; D ambiguous. CDR3 length: 15 residues. CDR1 is ENHRY and CDR2 is SYGVKD in the germline V gene. Trimming cost V 2 bases and J 1 base, with 11 bases left between them. The CDR3 DNA reads as TGTGCCATCAGTGAGGGTGGGCTCCTCCAAGAGACCCAGTACTTC. Translation: CAISEGGLLQETQYF.

This clonotype was recorded a few times. The V call is TRBV29-1, the J call TRBJ2-7; D is uncertain. The CDR3 loop spans 11 amino acids. V was shortened by 4 bases and J by 5 bases, with 9 bases between the two germline ends. Germline CDR1 SQVTM, CDR2 ANQGSEA. CDR3 nucleotides: TGCAGCGTTGCGCTTGGAGACGAGCAGTACTTC. Its translation: CSVALGDEQYF.

DNA for the CDR3: TGTGCCAGCAGCCGCCAACTGCGACAGGGGTTGGTGACCCAGTACTTC. It translates to CASSRQLRQGLVTQYF. The chain recombines TRBV12-3 or TRBV12-4 with TRBJ2-5; 8 nucleotides align to TRBD1. V lost 6 bases and J lost 7; bases outside the gene matches: 16. The CDR3 runs to 16 residues.

This clonotype was counted ten times or more. The chain has TRBV28 and TRBJ2-1; 7 nucleotides match TRBD2. Germline CDR1 reads MDHEN; CDR2 reads SYDVKM. This CDR3 contains 14 residues. The ends lost 5 bases at V and 4 bases at J; junction bases unmatched: 5. The CDR3 nucleotides are TGTGCCAGCAGTGGCGGGAGTTTATACAATGAGCAGTTCTTC. Protein product: CASSGGSLYNEQFF.

In its sample, this clonotype was seen a few times. In DNA, the CDR3 is TGCGCCAGCAGCTCCCGGAATCGAGCGCTGACAGATACGCAGTATTTT. Protein sequence: CASSSRNRALTDTQYF. The chain has TRBV5-1 and TRBJ2-3; no reliable D call. V was pared by 3 bases and J by 3 bases, with 17 bases between. CDR1 and CDR2 (germline): SGHRS, YFSETQ. The CDR3 is 16 amino acids.

The chain recombines TRBV7-2 with TRBJ2-7; D possibly corresponds to TRBD1 (5 bases). Germline CDR1 and CDR2: SGHTA and FQGNSA. The CDR3 runs 17 residues. Trimming took off 2 bases at V and 4 bases at J, with 21 bases between the two ends. CDR3 protein: CASSLPRNRQWGYEQYF. The CDR3 coding sequence is TGTGCCAGCAGCTTACCCCGGAACAGGCAGTGGGGATACGAGCAGTACTTC.

This clonotype has more than one count but fewer than ten. V usage is TRBV29-1 and J usage is TRBJ2-7; D gene unclear. V was clipped by 4 bases and J by 2 bases, with 12 bases between them. Germline assignment: CDR1 SQVTM and CDR2 ANQGSEA. The CDR3 consists of 13 residues. CDR3 in amino acids: CSVVPDATYEQYF. The CDR3 DNA reads as TGCAGCGTTGTACCTGACGCCACCTACGAGCAGTACTTC.

This clonotype appeared many times. The chain recombines TRBV28 with TRBJ2-7; 10 bases align to TRBD1. This CDR3 region has 15 residues. Per germline, CDR1 MDHEN and CDR2 SYDVKM. Unmatched junction bases numbered 9, after V lost 5 bases and J lost 5 bases. CDR3 DNA sequence: TGTGCCAGCAGTACCGGGACAGGGGTTGTCAACGAGCAGTACTTC. Amino acid sequence: CASSTGTGVVNEQYF.

The chain is built from TRBV23-1 and TRBJ2-3; D may be TRBD2 (7 bases). TRBV23-1 is an ORF for which the function is uncertain. V lost 5 bases, J lost 5 bases, and 17 bases lay in between. The CDR3 extends over 15 amino acids. CDR3 sequence reads: CASSEGGGDVDTQYF. The CDR3 DNA sequence: TGCGCCAGCAGTGAGGGGGGAGGGGATGTAGATACGCAGTATTTT.

V and J are TRBV30 and TRBJ2-1; perhaps TRBD2 as D (6 bases). Germline V lookup: CDR1 GTSNPN, CDR2 SVGIG (reference sequence). The CDR3 runs 14 residues. Trimming took off 0 bases at V and 8 bases at J, with 14 bases between the two ends. CDR3 sequence: CAWSVRLASHEQFF. As DNA, the CDR3 is TGTGCCTGGAGTGTGCGGCTAGCGAGCCATGAGCAGTTCTTC.

This clonotype was recorded at least ten times. Germline is not matched at one junction end, which may reflect a read error. V and J are TRBV7-7 and TRBJ2-7; no definite D call. Germline CDR1 is SSHAT and CDR2 is FNYEAQ (reference sequence). This CDR3 region has 13 residues. The CDR3 protein is CASSHGRGYEQYF. CDR3 bases: TGTGCTAGCAGCCATGGACGTGGCTACGAGCAGTACTTC.

Here the CDR3 reads CASSLGPGGGELFF. The CDR3 coding sequence is TGTGCCAGCAGTTTGGGACCCGGGGGCGGGGAGCTGTTTTTT. The chain employs TRBV28 and TRBJ2-2; TRBD2 might be the D (6 bases). V was shortened by 3 bases and J by 7 bases, with 12 bases between the two germline ends. CDR1 is MDHEN and CDR2 is SYDVKM in the germline V gene. The CDR3 runs to 14 residues.

The chain uses TRBV5-1 and TRBJ2-3; 8 bases agree with TRBD2. The CDR3 contains 15 residues. Germline-derived CDR1 and CDR2 are SGHRS and YFSETQ. Trimming cost V 4 bases and J 5 bases; bases outside gene matches: 9. The CDR3 is CASSVGTSYIDTQYF. CDR3 bases: TGCGCCAGCAGCGTTGGGACTAGTTATATAGATACGCAGTATTTT.

The rearrangement uses TRBV10-3 and TRBJ2-3, with 12 nucleotides matching TRBD1. The V gene end was trimmed by 7 bases and the J gene end by 5 bases; junction bases not matched to a gene: 7. Germline assignment: CDR1 ENHRY and CDR2 SYGVKD. The CDR3 is 15 residues long. The CDR3 loop reads CAITEGQGAKDTQYF. CDR3 coding DNA: TGTGCCATCACGGAGGGACAGGGGGCAAAAGATACGCAGTATTTT.

The chain couples TRBV5-4 to TRBJ2-5; 12 bases fit TRBD2. V shed 0 bases and J 2 bases; nucleotides not matched to a gene: 5. Looked up from germline, CDR1 is SGHNT and CDR2 is YYREEE (reference sequence). The length of the CDR3 is 17 residues. CDR3 DNA sequence: TGTGCCAGCAGCTTGGGTAGACTAGCGGGGGCGCAAGAGACCCAGTACTTC. This gives the protein CASSLGRLAGAQETQYF.